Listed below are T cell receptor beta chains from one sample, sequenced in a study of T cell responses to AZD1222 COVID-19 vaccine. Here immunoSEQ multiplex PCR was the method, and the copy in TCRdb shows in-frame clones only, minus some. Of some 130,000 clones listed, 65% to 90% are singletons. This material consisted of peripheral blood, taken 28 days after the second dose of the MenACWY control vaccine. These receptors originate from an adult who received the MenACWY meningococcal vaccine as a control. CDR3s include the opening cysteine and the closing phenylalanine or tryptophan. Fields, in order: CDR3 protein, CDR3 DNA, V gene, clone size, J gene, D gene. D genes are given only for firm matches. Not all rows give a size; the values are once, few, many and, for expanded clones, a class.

CDR3 protein: CASSIGGITDQPQHF
CDR3 DNA: TGTGCCAGTAGTATAGGTGGGATAACGGATCAGCCCCAGCATTTT
V gene: TRBV19
clone size: .
J gene: TRBJ1-5
D gene: .

CDR3 protein: CATSRDRRYNQPQHF
CDR3 DNA: TGTGCCACCAGCAGAGATAGACGATACAATCAGCCCCAGCATTTT
V gene: TRBV15
clone size: .
J gene: TRBJ1-5
D gene: .

CDR3 protein: CASSEGRQGGRPQHF
CDR3 DNA: TGTGCCAGCAGTGAAGGGAGACAGGGTGGTAGGCCCCAGCATTTT
V gene: TRBV6-1
clone size: .
J gene: TRBJ1-5
D gene: TRBD1

CDR3 protein: CASSLVGIGADTQYF
CDR3 DNA: TGCGCCAGCAGCTTGGTCGGGATTGGGGCAGATACGCAGTATTTT
V gene: TRBV5-1
clone size: few
J gene: TRBJ2-3
D gene: .

CDR3 protein: CASSLDYSHNEQFF
CDR3 DNA: TGTGCCAGCAGCTTAGATTATAGTCACAATGAGCAGTTCTTC
V gene: TRBV11-2
clone size: .
J gene: TRBJ2-1
D gene: .

CDR3 protein: CASSSRTGDYGYTF
CDR3 DNA: TGTGCCAGCAGCTCGCGGACAGGGGACTATGGCTACACCTTC
V gene: TRBV7-2
clone size: .
J gene: TRBJ1-2
D gene: TRBD1

CDR3 protein: CASSPGTGLRGSSGANVLTF
CDR3 DNA: TGTGCCAGCAGTCCCGGGACAGGGTTAAGGGGAAGCTCTGGGGCCAACGTCCTGACTTTC
V gene: TRBV6-6
clone size: .
J gene: TRBJ2-6
D gene: TRBD1

CDR3 protein: CASSPRLLSHEKLFF
CDR3 DNA: TGCGCCAGCAGCCCCAGACTCCTGTCGCATGAAAAACTGTTTTTT
V gene: TRBV4-3
clone size: .
J gene: TRBJ1-4
D gene: .

CDR3 protein: CATSDPRVSQPQHF
CDR3 DNA: TGTGCCACCAGTGATCCGCGCGTGAGTCAGCCCCAGCATTTT
V gene: TRBV24-1
clone size: once
J gene: TRBJ1-5
D gene: .

CDR3 protein: CASSPSEQEYGYTF
CDR3 DNA: TGTGCCAGCAGCCCCTCGGAACAGGAGTATGGCTACACCTTC
V gene: TRBV7-9
clone size: .
J gene: TRBJ1-2
D gene: .

CDR3 protein: CASSPTLQGVAFF
CDR3 DNA: TGTGCCAGCAGCCCCACCCTACAGGGGGTGGCTTTCTTT
V gene: TRBV6-5
clone size: few
J gene: TRBJ1-1
D gene: TRBD1

CDR3 protein: CASSVVAANNEQFF
CDR3 DNA: TGTGCCAGCAGCGTCGTGGCGGCCAACAATGAGCAGTTCTTC
V gene: TRBV9
clone size: .
J gene: TRBJ2-1
D gene: .

CDR3 protein: CASTPSSLREGYTF
CDR3 DNA: TGCGCCAGCACCCCCTCTAGTCTCAGGGAGGGCTACACCTTC
V gene: TRBV4-1
clone size: once
J gene: TRBJ1-2
D gene: .

CDR3 protein: CASSQGTGNYGYTF
CDR3 DNA: TGCGCCAGCAGCCAGGGGACAGGTAACTATGGCTACACCTTC
V gene: TRBV4-1
clone size: .
J gene: TRBJ1-2
D gene: TRBD1

CDR3 protein: CATGTTRVSGGYTF
CDR3 DNA: TGTGCCACCGGCACCACACGGGTATCAGGTGGCTACACCTTC
V gene: TRBV7-2
clone size: .
J gene: TRBJ1-2
D gene: .

CDR3 protein: CASSVGLTNTDTQYF
CDR3 DNA: TGTGCCAGCAGCGTAGGACTAACCAACACAGATACGCAGTATTTT
V gene: TRBV9
clone size: .
J gene: TRBJ2-3
D gene: .

CDR3 protein: CASSPRRRAEAFF
CDR3 DNA: TGTGCCAGCAGTCCTCGGCGAAGGGCTGAAGCTTTCTTT
V gene: TRBV6-5
clone size: .
J gene: TRBJ1-1
D gene: .

CDR3 protein: CSVEESGTALGYTF
CDR3 DNA: TGCAGCGTTGAAGAATCCGGGACTGCTTTGGGCTACACCTTC
V gene: TRBV29-1
clone size: .
J gene: TRBJ1-2
D gene: .

CDR3 protein: CASSRGELYTGELFF
CDR3 DNA: TGTGCCAGTAGTCGAGGGGAACTATACACCGGGGAGCTGTTTTTT
V gene: TRBV19
clone size: .
J gene: TRBJ2-2
D gene: .

CDR3 protein: CSASRPSAGGYEQYF
CDR3 DNA: TGCAGTGCTAGTCGCCCCTCGGCGGGGGGGTACGAGCAGTACTTC
V gene: TRBV20-1
clone size: .
J gene: TRBJ2-7
D gene: TRBD2

CDR3 protein: CASSLSGEQYF
CDR3 DNA: TGTGCCAGCAGTTTGTCTGGCGAGCAGTACTTC
V gene: TRBV27
clone size: .
J gene: TRBJ2-7
D gene: .

CDR3 protein: CASSLYTDTQYF
CDR3 DNA: TGTGCCAGCAGCTTATACACAGATACGCAGTATTTT
V gene: TRBV3-1/TRBV3-2
clone size: .
J gene: TRBJ2-3
D gene: .

CDR3 protein: CASSWAGENTIYF
CDR3 DNA: TGTGCCAGCAGTTGGGCGGGTGAAAACACCATATATTTT
V gene: TRBV6-5
clone size: .
J gene: TRBJ1-3
D gene: .

CDR3 protein: CASSQGGGSEAFF
CDR3 DNA: TGTGCCAGTAGTCAAGGAGGGGGCTCTGAAGCTTTCTTT
V gene: TRBV19
clone size: .
J gene: TRBJ1-1
D gene: TRBD1

CDR3 protein: CASSARDRGPTPNYGYTF
CDR3 DNA: TGTGCCAGCAGCGCGCGGGACAGGGGCCCAACTCCTAACTATGGCTACACCTTC
V gene: TRBV9
clone size: .
J gene: TRBJ1-2
D gene: TRBD1

CDR3 protein: CASSRLGDKTYEQYF
CDR3 DNA: TGTGCCAGCAGCCGATTGGGGGATAAGACCTACGAGCAGTACTTC
V gene: TRBV7-9
clone size: few
J gene: TRBJ2-7
D gene: .

CDR3 protein: CASSEGQGPALPLHF
CDR3 DNA: TGTGCCAGCAGTGAGGGACAGGGTCCCGCCTTACCCCTCCACTTT
V gene: TRBV25-1
clone size: .
J gene: TRBJ1-6
D gene: TRBD1

CDR3 protein: CASSQGAGVDYTF
CDR3 DNA: TGTGCCAGCAGCCAAGGGGCAGGGGTGGACTACACCTTC
V gene: TRBV16
clone size: .
J gene: TRBJ1-2
D gene: .

CDR3 protein: CASSLAAGVYEQYF
CDR3 DNA: TGTGCCAGCAGCTTAGCTGCGGGAGTCTACGAGCAGTACTTC
V gene: TRBV7-2
clone size: .
J gene: TRBJ2-7
D gene: TRBD2

CDR3 protein: CASSPVGANSPLHF
CDR3 DNA: TGCGCCAGCAGCCCGGTAGGCGCCAATTCACCCCTCCACTTT
V gene: TRBV5-1
clone size: .
J gene: TRBJ1-6
D gene: .